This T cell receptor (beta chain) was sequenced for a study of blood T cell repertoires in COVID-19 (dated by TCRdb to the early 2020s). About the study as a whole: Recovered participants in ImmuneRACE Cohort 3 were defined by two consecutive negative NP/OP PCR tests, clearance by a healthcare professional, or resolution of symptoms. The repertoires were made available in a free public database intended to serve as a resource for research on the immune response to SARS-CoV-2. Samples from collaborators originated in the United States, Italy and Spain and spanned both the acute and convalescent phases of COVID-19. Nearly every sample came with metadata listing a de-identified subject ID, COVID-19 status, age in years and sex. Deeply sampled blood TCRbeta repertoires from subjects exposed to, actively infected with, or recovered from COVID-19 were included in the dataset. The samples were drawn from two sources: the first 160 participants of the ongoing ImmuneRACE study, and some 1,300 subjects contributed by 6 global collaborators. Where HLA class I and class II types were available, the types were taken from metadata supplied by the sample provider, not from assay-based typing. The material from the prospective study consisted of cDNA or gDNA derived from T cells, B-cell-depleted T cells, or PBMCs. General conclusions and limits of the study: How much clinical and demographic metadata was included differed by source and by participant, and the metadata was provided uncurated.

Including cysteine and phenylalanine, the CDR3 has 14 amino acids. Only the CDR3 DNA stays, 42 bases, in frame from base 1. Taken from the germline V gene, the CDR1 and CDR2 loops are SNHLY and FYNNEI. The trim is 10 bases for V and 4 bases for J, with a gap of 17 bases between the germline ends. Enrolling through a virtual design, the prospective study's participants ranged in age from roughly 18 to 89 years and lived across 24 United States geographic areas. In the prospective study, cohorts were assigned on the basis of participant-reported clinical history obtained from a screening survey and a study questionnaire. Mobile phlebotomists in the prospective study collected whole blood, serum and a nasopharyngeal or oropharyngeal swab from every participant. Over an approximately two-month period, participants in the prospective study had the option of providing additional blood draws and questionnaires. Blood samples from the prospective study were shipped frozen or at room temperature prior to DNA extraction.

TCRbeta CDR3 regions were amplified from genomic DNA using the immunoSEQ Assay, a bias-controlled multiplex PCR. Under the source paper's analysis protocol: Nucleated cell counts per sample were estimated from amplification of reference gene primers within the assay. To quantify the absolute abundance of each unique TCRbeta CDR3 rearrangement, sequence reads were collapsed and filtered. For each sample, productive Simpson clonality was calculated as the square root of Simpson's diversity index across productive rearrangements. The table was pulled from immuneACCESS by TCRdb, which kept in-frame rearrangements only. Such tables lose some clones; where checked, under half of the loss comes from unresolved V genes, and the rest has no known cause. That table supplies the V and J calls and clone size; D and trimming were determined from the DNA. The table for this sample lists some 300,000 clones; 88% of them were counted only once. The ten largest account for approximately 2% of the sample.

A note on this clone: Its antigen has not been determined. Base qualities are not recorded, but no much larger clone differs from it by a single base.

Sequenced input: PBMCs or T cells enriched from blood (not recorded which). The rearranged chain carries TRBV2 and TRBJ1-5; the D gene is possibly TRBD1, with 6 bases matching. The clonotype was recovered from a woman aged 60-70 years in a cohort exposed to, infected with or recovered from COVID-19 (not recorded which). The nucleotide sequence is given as TGTGCCACAACGCCGGACAGACCTAATCAGCCCCAGCATTTT. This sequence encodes CATTPDRPNQPQHF. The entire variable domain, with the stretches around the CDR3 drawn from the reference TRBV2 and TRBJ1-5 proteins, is EPEVTQTPSHQVTQMGQEVILRCVPISNHLYFYWYRQILGQKVEFLVSFYNNEISEKSEIFDDQFSVERPDGSNFTLKIRSTKLEDSAMYFCATTPDRPNQPQHFGDGTRLSIL.